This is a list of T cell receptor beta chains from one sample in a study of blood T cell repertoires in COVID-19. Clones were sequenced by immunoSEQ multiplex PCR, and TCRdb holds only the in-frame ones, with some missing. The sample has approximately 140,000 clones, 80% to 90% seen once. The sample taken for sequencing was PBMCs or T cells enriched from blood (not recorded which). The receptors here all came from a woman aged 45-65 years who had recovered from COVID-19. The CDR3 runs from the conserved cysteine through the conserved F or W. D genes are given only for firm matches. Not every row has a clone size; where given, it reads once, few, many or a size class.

CDR3 DNA: TGTGCCAGCATCCTAGCGGCAGGGGGCAACGAGCAGTACTTC
CDR3 protein: CASILAAGGNEQYF
J gene: TRBJ2-7
V gene: TRBV5-6
D gene: -
clone size: -

CDR3 DNA: TGTGCCAGCAGCTTAGAACTAGATACAGATACGCAGTATTTT
CDR3 protein: CASSLELDTDTQYF
J gene: TRBJ2-3
V gene: TRBV11-2
D gene: -
clone size: -

CDR3 DNA: TGTGCCAGCAGCGGAACCAGATTCGGGCGGTTGGGACAGCGAGACTCTGGAAACACCATATATTTT
CDR3 protein: CASSGTRFGRLGQRDSGNTIYF
J gene: TRBJ1-3
V gene: TRBV9
D gene: TRBD1
clone size: -

CDR3 DNA: TGTGCCAGCAGCAAAGGGACAGTTGAAGCTTTCTTT
CDR3 protein: CASSKGTVEAFF
J gene: TRBJ1-1
V gene: TRBV7-9
D gene: TRBD1
clone size: -

CDR3 DNA: TGCGCCAGCAGCTTGGGTGGACAGAACTATGGCTACACCTTC
CDR3 protein: CASSLGGQNYGYTF
J gene: TRBJ1-2
V gene: TRBV5-1
D gene: -
clone size: -

CDR3 DNA: TGTGCCATCAGTGAGACAGGGACCTCCTACGAGCAGTACTTC
CDR3 protein: CAISETGTSYEQYF
J gene: TRBJ2-7
V gene: TRBV10-3
D gene: -
clone size: -

CDR3 DNA: TGTGCCAGCAGCTCCGGACAGGGTCTCCACGAGCAGTACTTC
CDR3 protein: CASSSGQGLHEQYF
J gene: TRBJ2-7
V gene: TRBV7-2
D gene: TRBD1
clone size: once

CDR3 DNA: TGTGCCAGCAGCTTCCGTCCAGGACTAGCGGACAATGAGCAGTTCTTC
CDR3 protein: CASSFRPGLADNEQFF
J gene: TRBJ2-1
V gene: TRBV7-9
D gene: TRBD2
clone size: -

CDR3 DNA: TGTGCCAGCAGAAACGACTTAACAACACCCGAAGCTTTCTTT
CDR3 protein: CASRNDLTTPEAFF
J gene: TRBJ1-1
V gene: TRBV5-4
D gene: -
clone size: few

CDR3 DNA: TGCGCCAGCAGATTAGGGACAGGGGGAAATTCACCCCTCCACTTT
CDR3 protein: CASRLGTGGNSPLHF
J gene: TRBJ1-6
V gene: TRBV5-1
D gene: TRBD1
clone size: -

CDR3 DNA: TGTGCCAGTAAACGAGGGGGGGTGGAGACCCAGTACTTC
CDR3 protein: CASKRGGVETQYF
J gene: TRBJ2-5
V gene: TRBV12-3/TRBV12-4
D gene: -
clone size: once

CDR3 DNA: TGTGCCAGCAGTTTACTAGCGGCAGATACGCAGTATTTT
CDR3 protein: CASSLLAADTQYF
J gene: TRBJ2-3
V gene: TRBV2
D gene: TRBD2
clone size: -

CDR3 DNA: TGTGCCAGCAGCGCCCCCCGGGGGGGTACTAGCACAGATACGCAGTATTTT
CDR3 protein: CASSAPRGGTSTDTQYF
J gene: TRBJ2-3
V gene: TRBV9
D gene: TRBD2
clone size: -

CDR3 DNA: TGCGCCAGCAGCCTCGGACAGGGTGAAAAACTGTTTTTT
CDR3 protein: CASSLGQGEKLFF
J gene: TRBJ1-4
V gene: TRBV5-1
D gene: TRBD1
clone size: -

CDR3 DNA: TGTGCCAGCAGTTTCGTAGGAGGGGCCGACTATGGCTACACCTTC
CDR3 protein: CASSFVGGADYGYTF
J gene: TRBJ1-2
V gene: TRBV27
D gene: -
clone size: few

CDR3 DNA: TGTGCCAGCGCCGGGACAGGGGACTATGGCTACACCTTC
CDR3 protein: CASAGTGDYGYTF
J gene: TRBJ1-2
V gene: TRBV7-9
D gene: TRBD1
clone size: -

CDR3 DNA: TGCGCCAGCAGCTTAGGTGAGGGGGCAACCTATGGCTACACCTTC
CDR3 protein: CASSLGEGATYGYTF
J gene: TRBJ1-2
V gene: TRBV5-1
D gene: TRBD1
clone size: -

CDR3 DNA: TGCGCCAGCAGCCAACAACCGGGACAGGCGGCGTACGAGCAGTACTTC
CDR3 protein: CASSQQPGQAAYEQYF
J gene: TRBJ2-7
V gene: TRBV4-1
D gene: TRBD1
clone size: few

CDR3 DNA: TGTGCCAGCAGCTTTATTTTCCGGAGAGTCTCCTACGAGCAGTACTTC
CDR3 protein: CASSFIFRRVSYEQYF
J gene: TRBJ2-7
V gene: TRBV11-3
D gene: -
clone size: -

CDR3 DNA: TGTGCCAGCAGCCCCGGACTAGCGGAACAAGAGACCCAGTACTTC
CDR3 protein: CASSPGLAEQETQYF
J gene: TRBJ2-5
V gene: TRBV7-2
D gene: TRBD2
clone size: -

CDR3 DNA: TGTGCCAGCAGCCAAGATGGACTAGCGGGGGGGCGGGATACGCAGTATTTT
CDR3 protein: CASSQDGLAGGRDTQYF
J gene: TRBJ2-3
V gene: TRBV3-1/TRBV3-2
D gene: TRBD2
clone size: -

CDR3 DNA: TGCGCCAGCAGTGAGTCACCGAGGGGGTTTGCTATTCCCTCCTATAATTCACCCCTCCACTTT
CDR3 protein: CASSESPRGFAIPSYNSPLHF
J gene: TRBJ1-6
V gene: TRBV10-1
D gene: -
clone size: -